The 2 T cell receptor beta chains given below trace back to one sample, sequenced in a study of beta chain features in type 1 diabetes. The entirety of the isolated RNA underwent reverse transcription, so expressed TCRB transcripts were sequenced. Repertoires were generated with immunoSEQ multiplex PCR, while TCRdb's copy carries only in-frame clones and drops some. This sample yields hundreds of thousands of clones, of which around 15% are seen a single time; about 0.097% belongs to the top ten. Sequenced input: naive CD4+ T cells from blood. The receptor source for this set is a man younger than 35 in good health.

The V call is TRBV13, the J call TRBJ2-3; D gene unclear. This CDR3 is built from 16 residues. CDR1 is PRHDT, CDR2 FYEKMQ, per germline (reference sequence). V was pared by 4 bases and J by 8 bases, with 22 bases between. The CDR3 region has the DNA TGTGCCAGCAGCTCGAATTGGCGGACGGCCGTCAGTACGCAGTATTTT. It encodes CASSSNWRTAVSTQYF.

The chain uses TRBV25-1 and TRBJ2-2; D might be TRBD1 (6 bases). Trimming removed 8 bases from V and 8 bases from J, with 18 bases in between. The CDR3 length is 14 residues. Germline values: CDR1 MGHDK, CDR2 SYGVNS. CDR3 amino acids: CASHGQTSTGELFF. CDR3 bases: TGTGCCAGCCATGGACAGACATCTACGGGGGAGCTGTTTTTT.